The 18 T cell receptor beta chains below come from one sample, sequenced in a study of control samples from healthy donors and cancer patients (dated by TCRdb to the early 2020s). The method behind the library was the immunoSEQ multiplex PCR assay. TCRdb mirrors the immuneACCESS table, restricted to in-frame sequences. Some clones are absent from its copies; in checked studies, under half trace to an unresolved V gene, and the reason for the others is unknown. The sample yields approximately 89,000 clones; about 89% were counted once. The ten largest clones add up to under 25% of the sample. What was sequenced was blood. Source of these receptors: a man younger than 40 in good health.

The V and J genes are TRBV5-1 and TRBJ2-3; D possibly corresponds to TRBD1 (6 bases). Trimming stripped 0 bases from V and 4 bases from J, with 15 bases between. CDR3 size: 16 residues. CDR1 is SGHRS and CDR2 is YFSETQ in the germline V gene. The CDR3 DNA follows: TGCGCCAGCAGCTTGGTTTCATCAGGGGTGGCAGATACGCAGTATTTT. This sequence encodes CASSLVSSGVADTQYF.

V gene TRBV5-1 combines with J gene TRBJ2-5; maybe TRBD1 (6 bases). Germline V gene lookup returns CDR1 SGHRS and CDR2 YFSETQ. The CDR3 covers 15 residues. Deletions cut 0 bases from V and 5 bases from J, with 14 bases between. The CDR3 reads CASSLADRLGETQYF. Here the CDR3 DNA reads TGCGCCAGCAGCTTGGCCGACAGGCTAGGGGAGACCCAGTACTTC.

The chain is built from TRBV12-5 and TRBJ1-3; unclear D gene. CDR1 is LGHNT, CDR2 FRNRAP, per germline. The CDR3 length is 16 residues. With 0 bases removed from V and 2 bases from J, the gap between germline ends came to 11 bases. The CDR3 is CASGLVLRATGNTIYF. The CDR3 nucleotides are TGTGCTAGTGGTTTGGTACTTCGGGCTACTGGAAACACCATATATTTT.

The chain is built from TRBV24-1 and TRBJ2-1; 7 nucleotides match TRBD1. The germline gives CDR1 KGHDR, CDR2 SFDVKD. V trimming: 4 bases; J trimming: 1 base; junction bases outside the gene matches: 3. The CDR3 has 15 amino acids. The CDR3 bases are TGTGCCACCAGTGACGAGACAGGGTCCTACAATGAGCAGTTCTTC. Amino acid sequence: CATSDETGSYNEQFF.

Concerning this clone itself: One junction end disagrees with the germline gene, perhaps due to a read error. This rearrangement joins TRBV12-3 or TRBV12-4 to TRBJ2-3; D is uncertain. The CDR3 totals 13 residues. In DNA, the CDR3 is TGTGCCGGCAGTTTATCCCGAACAGATACGCAGTATTTT. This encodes CAGSLSRTDTQYF.

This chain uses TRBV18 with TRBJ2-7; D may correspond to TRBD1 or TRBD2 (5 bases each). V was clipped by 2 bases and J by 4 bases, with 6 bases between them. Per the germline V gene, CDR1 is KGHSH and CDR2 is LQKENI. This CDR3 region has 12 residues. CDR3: CASSPGTYEQYV. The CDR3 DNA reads TGTGCCAGCTCACCAGGGACGTACGAGCAGTACGTC.

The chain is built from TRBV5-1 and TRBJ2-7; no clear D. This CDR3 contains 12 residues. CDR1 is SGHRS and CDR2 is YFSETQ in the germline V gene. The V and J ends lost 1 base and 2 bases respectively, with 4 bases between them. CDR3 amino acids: CASSLSAYEQYF. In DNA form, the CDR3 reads TGCGCCAGCAGCTTGAGCGCCTACGAGCAGTACTTC.

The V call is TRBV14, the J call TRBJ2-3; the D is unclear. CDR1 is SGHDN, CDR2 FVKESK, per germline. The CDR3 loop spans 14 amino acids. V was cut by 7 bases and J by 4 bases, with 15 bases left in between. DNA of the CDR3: TGTGCCAGCAAGGTTTCCAACGGTGCAGATACGCAGTATTTT. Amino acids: CASKVSNGADTQYF.

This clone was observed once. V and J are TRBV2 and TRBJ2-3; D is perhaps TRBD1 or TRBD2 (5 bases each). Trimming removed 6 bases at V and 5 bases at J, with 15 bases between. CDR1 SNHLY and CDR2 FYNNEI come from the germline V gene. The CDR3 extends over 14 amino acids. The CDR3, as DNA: TGTGCCAGCAGCTGGGGACCGCTTAGAGATACGCAGTATTTT. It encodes CASSWGPLRDTQYF. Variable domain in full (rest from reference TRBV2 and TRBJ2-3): EPEVTQTPSHQVTQMGQEVILRCVPISNHLYFYWYRQILGQKVEFLVSFYNNEISEKSEIFDDQFSVERPDGSNFTLKIRSTKLEDSAMYFCASSWGPLRDTQYFGPGTRLTVL.

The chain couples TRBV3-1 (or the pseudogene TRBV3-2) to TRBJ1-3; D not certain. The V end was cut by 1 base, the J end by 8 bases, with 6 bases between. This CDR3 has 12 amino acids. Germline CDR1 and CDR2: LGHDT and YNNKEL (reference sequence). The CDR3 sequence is CASSQGADTIYF. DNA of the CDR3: TGTGCCAGCAGCCAAGGAGCGGACACCATATATTTT.

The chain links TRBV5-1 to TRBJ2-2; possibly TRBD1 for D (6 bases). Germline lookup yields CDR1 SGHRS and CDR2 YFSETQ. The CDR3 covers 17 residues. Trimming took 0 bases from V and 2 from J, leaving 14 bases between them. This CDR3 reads CASSLARGGVNTGELFF. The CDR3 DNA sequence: TGCGCCAGCAGCTTGGCCAGAGGGGGTGTAAACACCGGGGAGCTGTTTTTT. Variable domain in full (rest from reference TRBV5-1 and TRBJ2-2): KAGVTQTPRYLIKTRGQQVTLSCSPISGHRSVSWYQQTPGQGLQFLFEYFSETQRNKGNFPGRFSGRQFSNSRSEMNVSTLELGDSALYLCASSLARGGVNTGELFFGEGSRLTVL.

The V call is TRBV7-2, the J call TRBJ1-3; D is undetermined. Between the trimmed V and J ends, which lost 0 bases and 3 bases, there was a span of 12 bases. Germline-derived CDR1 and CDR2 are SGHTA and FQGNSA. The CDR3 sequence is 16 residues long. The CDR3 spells CASSLAEGSGGNTIYF. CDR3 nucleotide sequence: TGTGCCAGCAGCTTAGCGGAGGGCTCGGGTGGAAACACCATATATTTT.

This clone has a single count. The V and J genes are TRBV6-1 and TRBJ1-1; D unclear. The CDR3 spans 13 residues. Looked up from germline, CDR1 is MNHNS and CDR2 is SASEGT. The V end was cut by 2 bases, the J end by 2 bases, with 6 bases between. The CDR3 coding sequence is TGTGCCAGCAGTGAACATATAAACACTGAAGCTTTCTTT. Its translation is CASSEHINTEAFF.

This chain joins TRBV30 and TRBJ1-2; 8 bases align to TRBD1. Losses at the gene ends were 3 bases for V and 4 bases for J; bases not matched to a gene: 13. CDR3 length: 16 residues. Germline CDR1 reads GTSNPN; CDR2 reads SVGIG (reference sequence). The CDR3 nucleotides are TGTGCCTGGAGACTCTCAGGGGGCGACTGGCGCTATGGCTACACCTTC. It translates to CAWRLSGGDWRYGYTF.

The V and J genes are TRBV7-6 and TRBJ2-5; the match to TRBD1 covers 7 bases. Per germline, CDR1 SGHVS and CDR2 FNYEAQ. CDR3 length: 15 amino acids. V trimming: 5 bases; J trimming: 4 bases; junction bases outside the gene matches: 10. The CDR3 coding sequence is TGTGCCAGCAGCCAGGGGGTAGGGAGTCGAGAGACCCAGTACTTC. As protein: CASSQGVGSRETQYF.

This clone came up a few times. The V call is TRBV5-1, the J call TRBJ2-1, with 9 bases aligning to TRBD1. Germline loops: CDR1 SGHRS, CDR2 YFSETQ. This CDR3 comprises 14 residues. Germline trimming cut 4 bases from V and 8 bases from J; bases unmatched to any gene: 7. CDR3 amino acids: CASSPGTGFDEQFF. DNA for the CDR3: TGCGCCAGCAGCCCCGGGACAGGGTTCGATGAGCAGTTCTTC.

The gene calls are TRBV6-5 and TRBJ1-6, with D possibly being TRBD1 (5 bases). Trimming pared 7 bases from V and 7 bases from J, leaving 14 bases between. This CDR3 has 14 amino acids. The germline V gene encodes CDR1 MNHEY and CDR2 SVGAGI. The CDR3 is CASTYGGRNSPLHF. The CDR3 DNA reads TGTGCCAGCACCTACGGGGGGAGGAATTCACCCCTCCACTTT.

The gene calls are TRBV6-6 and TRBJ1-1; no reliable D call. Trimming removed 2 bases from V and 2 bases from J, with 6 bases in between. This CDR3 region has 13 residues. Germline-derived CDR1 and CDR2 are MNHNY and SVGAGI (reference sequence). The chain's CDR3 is CASSYQVNTEAFF. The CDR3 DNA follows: TGTGCCAGCAGTTACCAGGTTAACACTGAAGCTTTCTTT.